This T cell receptor beta chain emerged from a study of OX40 agonist ivuxolimab in advanced cancers. Whole-study results and caveats: A proportion of nonresponders additionally exhibited low normalized T-cell clonal expansion.

Here immunoSEQ multiplex PCR was the method, and the copy in TCRdb shows in-frame clones only, minus some. The sample contains fewer than 100,000 clones, roughly 84% of which appear only once. Looked up from germline, CDR1 is SGHNT and CDR2 is YENEEA. The CDR3 sequence is 16 residues long. The V segment lost 4 bases and the J segment 0 bases; nucleotides outside the gene matches: 5. This clone was recorded once. What it binds is not known. The sequencing here drew on CD4+ or CD8+ T cells sorted from blood, taken in a trial of the OX40 agonist ivuxolimab. The chain recombines TRBV11-3 with TRBJ2-1; 8 nucleotides match TRBD2. This TCR derives from an adult with an advanced solid tumor such as melanoma, head and neck, liver or kidney cancer. The CDR3 DNA reads as TGTGCCAGCAGCTCGGGGGGGATGTACTCCTACAATGAGCAGTTCTTC. This gives the protein CASSSGGMYSYNEQFF. Looking up the rest from reference TRBV11-3 and TRBJ2-1 gives the full variable domain: EAGVVQSPRYKIIEKKQPVAFWCNPISGHNTLYWYLQNLGQGPELLIRYENEEAVDDSQLPKDRFSAERLKGVDSTLKIQPAELGDSAVYLCASSSGGMYSYNEQFFGPGTRLTVL.